This TCR beta chain was recovered during a study of blood T cell repertoires in COVID-19. In the authors' methods: Reference gene primer amplification in the assay estimated nucleated cell counts. Assay: immunoSEQ multiplex PCR; the TCRdb copy retains only in-frame clones and omits some. The V and J calls and clone size are taken from that table; D and trimming were inferred from the DNA. The repertoire includes about 190,000 clones, roughly 88% of them detected once, and around 6% sits in the top ten. This clone has only a few counts. What was sequenced was PBMCs or T cells enriched from blood (not recorded which). The receptor's source is a man aged 35 to 55 with acute COVID-19.

The CDR3 here is CASSPYRGPLVDIQYF. DNA for the CDR3: TGTGCCAGCAGCCCTTACAGGGGGCCTCTTGTAGACATTCAGTACTTC. V and J are TRBV7-2 and TRBJ2-4; 9 bases align to TRBD1. This CDR3 contains 16 residues. The junction had 13 bases not matched to a gene; V was cut back by 5 bases and J by 8 bases. Germline CDR1 SGHTA, CDR2 FQGNSA.